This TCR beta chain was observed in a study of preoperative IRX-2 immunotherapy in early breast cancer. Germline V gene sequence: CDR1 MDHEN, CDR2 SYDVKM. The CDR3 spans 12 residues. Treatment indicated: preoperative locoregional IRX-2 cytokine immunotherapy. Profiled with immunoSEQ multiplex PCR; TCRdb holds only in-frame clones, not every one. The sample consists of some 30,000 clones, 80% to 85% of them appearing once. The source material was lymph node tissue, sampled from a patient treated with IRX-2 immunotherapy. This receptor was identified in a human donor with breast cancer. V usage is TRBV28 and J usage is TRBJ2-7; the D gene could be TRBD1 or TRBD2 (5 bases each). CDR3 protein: CAAMGVLGEQYF. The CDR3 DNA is TGTGCAGCCATGGGGGTCCTGGGCGAGCAGTACTTC.